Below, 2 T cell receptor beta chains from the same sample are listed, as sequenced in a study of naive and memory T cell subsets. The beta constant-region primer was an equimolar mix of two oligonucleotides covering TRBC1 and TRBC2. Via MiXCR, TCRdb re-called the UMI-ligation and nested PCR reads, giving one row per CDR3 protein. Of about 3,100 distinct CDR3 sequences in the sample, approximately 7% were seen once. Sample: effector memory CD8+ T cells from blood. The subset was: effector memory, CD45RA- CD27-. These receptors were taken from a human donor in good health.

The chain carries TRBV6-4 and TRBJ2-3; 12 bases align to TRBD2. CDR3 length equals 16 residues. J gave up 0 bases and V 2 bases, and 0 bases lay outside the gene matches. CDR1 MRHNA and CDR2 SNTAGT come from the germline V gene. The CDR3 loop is CASSDGTSGSTDTQYF. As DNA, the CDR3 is TGTGCCAGCAGTGACGGGACTAGCGGGAGCACAGATACGCAGTATTTT.

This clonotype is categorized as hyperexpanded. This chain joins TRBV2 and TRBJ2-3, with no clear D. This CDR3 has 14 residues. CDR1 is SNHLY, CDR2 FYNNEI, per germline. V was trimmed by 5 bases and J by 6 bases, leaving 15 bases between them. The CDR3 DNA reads TGTGCCAGCAGTCACCTCGACTCGACGGATACGCAGTATTTT. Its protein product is CASSHLDSTDTQYF.